These T cell receptor beta chains were read from a single sample in a study of blood T cell repertoires in COVID-19. Profiled with immunoSEQ multiplex PCR; TCRdb holds only in-frame clones, not every one. The sample contains around 320,000 clones, roughly nine tenths of which appear only once. The sequenced material came from peripheral blood. These receptors originate from a woman aged 25 to 45 with COVID-19, enrolled during active disease. The CDR3 runs from the conserved cysteine through the conserved F or W. Each record gives: V gene, J gene, D gene, clone size, CDR3 protein. D genes are given only for firm matches. Size tells how often a clone was seen (once, few, many) or the class of an expanded clone, and some rows leave it out.

V gene: TRBV7-9
J gene: TRBJ1-1
D gene: .
clone size: .
CDR3 protein: CASSPRVNTEAFF

V gene: TRBV5-1
J gene: TRBJ2-2
D gene: .
clone size: .
CDR3 protein: CASSLAVRELFF

V gene: TRBV4-1
J gene: TRBJ1-2
D gene: TRBD1
clone size: once
CDR3 protein: CASSPRDSAYGYTF

V gene: TRBV7-8
J gene: TRBJ2-7
D gene: TRBD1
clone size: .
CDR3 protein: CASSLAPGGIDEQYF

V gene: TRBV5-1
J gene: TRBJ2-7
D gene: TRBD1
clone size: .
CDR3 protein: CASSLTGGRYEQYF

V gene: TRBV11-2
J gene: TRBJ2-3
D gene: TRBD1
clone size: .
CDR3 protein: CASSKGTGDTQYF

V gene: TRBV7-9
J gene: TRBJ2-1
D gene: .
clone size: .
CDR3 protein: CASSSTSSPSPSSYNEQFF

V gene: TRBV7-8
J gene: TRBJ2-2
D gene: .
clone size: once
CDR3 protein: CASRIPGGYNTGELFF

V gene: TRBV3-1/TRBV3-2
J gene: TRBJ2-3
D gene: .
clone size: .
CDR3 protein: CASSQDYRDLSTDTQYF

V gene: TRBV6-7
J gene: TRBJ2-2
D gene: .
clone size: .
CDR3 protein: CASRGPNTGELFF

V gene: TRBV19
J gene: TRBJ1-1
D gene: TRBD1
clone size: .
CDR3 protein: CASTLVGTGNTEAFF

V gene: TRBV5-1
J gene: TRBJ1-4
D gene: TRBD1
clone size: .
CDR3 protein: CASSPSLQGANEKLFF

V gene: TRBV7-2
J gene: TRBJ2-1
D gene: TRBD2
clone size: .
CDR3 protein: CASSLSTPGTSGQNEQFF

V gene: TRBV4-1
J gene: TRBJ2-1
D gene: TRBD2
clone size: .
CDR3 protein: CASSRALAGLPYNEQFF

V gene: TRBV5-1
J gene: TRBJ2-5
D gene: .
clone size: .
CDR3 protein: CASSPGVEETQYF

V gene: TRBV5-8
J gene: TRBJ2-5
D gene: .
clone size: .
CDR3 protein: CASSLGSLAGIKETQYF

V gene: TRBV21-1
J gene: TRBJ1-2
D gene: .
clone size: .
CDR3 protein: CARTSGIAADGYTF

V gene: TRBV18
J gene: TRBJ2-7
D gene: TRBD2
clone size: .
CDR3 protein: CASSRSGVYEQYF

V gene: TRBV28
J gene: TRBJ1-5
D gene: .
clone size: .
CDR3 protein: CASSFGARGAGNQPQHF

V gene: TRBV7-2
J gene: TRBJ2-5
D gene: .
clone size: .
CDR3 protein: CASSSQETQYF

V gene: TRBV7-9
J gene: TRBJ2-1
D gene: .
clone size: .
CDR3 protein: CASSLMSSYNEQFF

V gene: TRBV4-1
J gene: TRBJ1-2
D gene: .
clone size: once
CDR3 protein: CASSQGEGDYGYTF

V gene: TRBV30
J gene: TRBJ1-5
D gene: .
clone size: once
CDR3 protein: CAWSVHRAQPQHF

V gene: TRBV18
J gene: TRBJ1-5
D gene: TRBD1
clone size: .
CDR3 protein: CASSPSAGQGEQPQHF

V gene: TRBV2
J gene: TRBJ2-5
D gene: .
clone size: .
CDR3 protein: CASSLDQYF

V gene: TRBV24-1
J gene: TRBJ1-1
D gene: TRBD1
clone size: .
CDR3 protein: CATSDCENTGGDTEAFF

V gene: TRBV4-1
J gene: TRBJ1-5
D gene: .
clone size: .
CDR3 protein: CASSQSPADGGNQPQHF

V gene: TRBV11-3
J gene: TRBJ2-1
D gene: TRBD2
clone size: few
CDR3 protein: CASSTNLAGGVNEQFF

V gene: TRBV3-1/TRBV3-2
J gene: TRBJ2-3
D gene: TRBD1
clone size: .
CDR3 protein: CASSSPGTGESDTQYF

V gene: TRBV28
J gene: TRBJ2-7
D gene: TRBD1
clone size: .
CDR3 protein: CASRGTGGYEQYF

V gene: TRBV14
J gene: TRBJ2-7
D gene: .
clone size: .
CDR3 protein: CASSPYFDEGPSTEQYF

V gene: TRBV28
J gene: TRBJ1-6
D gene: .
clone size: .
CDR3 protein: CASSPRGGRSPLHF

V gene: TRBV19
J gene: TRBJ1-5
D gene: TRBD1
clone size: .
CDR3 protein: CASGADARRGQLQPQHF

V gene: TRBV11-2
J gene: TRBJ1-3
D gene: .
clone size: .
CDR3 protein: CASSLEGGFGNTIYF

V gene: TRBV5-5
J gene: TRBJ1-5
D gene: .
clone size: .
CDR3 protein: CASSLELGSQPQHF

V gene: TRBV5-1
J gene: TRBJ2-1
D gene: TRBD2
clone size: .
CDR3 protein: CASSLLAGAYNEQFF

V gene: TRBV4-2
J gene: TRBJ1-1
D gene: .
clone size: once
CDR3 protein: CASSLNSVENTEAFF

V gene: TRBV7-9
J gene: TRBJ2-1
D gene: TRBD2
clone size: .
CDR3 protein: CASSLLAGPTYNEQFF

V gene: TRBV19
J gene: TRBJ1-6
D gene: TRBD1
clone size: .
CDR3 protein: CASSPWTGYSPLHF

V gene: TRBV6-5
J gene: TRBJ1-2
D gene: TRBD1
clone size: .
CDR3 protein: CASSYTGTENYGYTF

V gene: TRBV6-5
J gene: TRBJ1-1
D gene: .
clone size: .
CDR3 protein: CASSLTRGRTEAFF

V gene: TRBV11-1
J gene: TRBJ1-4
D gene: TRBD1
clone size: .
CDR3 protein: CASSPRRGRGNEKLFF

V gene: TRBV19
J gene: TRBJ1-2
D gene: .
clone size: .
CDR3 protein: CASSIEPTVYYGYTF

V gene: TRBV5-5
J gene: TRBJ1-1
D gene: .
clone size: .
CDR3 protein: CASSLYETSMNTEAFF

V gene: TRBV5-1
J gene: TRBJ2-3
D gene: .
clone size: .
CDR3 protein: CASTRGAADTQYF

V gene: TRBV5-1
J gene: TRBJ2-5
D gene: .
clone size: once
CDR3 protein: CASSLADRQETQYF

V gene: TRBV5-1
J gene: TRBJ2-1
D gene: TRBD2
clone size: .
CDR3 protein: CASSLGSGGTDEQFF

V gene: TRBV18
J gene: TRBJ1-3
D gene: .
clone size: few
CDR3 protein: CASSLRQGSQNTIYF

V gene: TRBV4-2
J gene: TRBJ2-2
D gene: TRBD2
clone size: .
CDR3 protein: CASSPTGTSGGQDTGELFF

V gene: TRBV18
J gene: TRBJ1-2
D gene: .
clone size: .
CDR3 protein: CASSPAGGRYGYTF

V gene: TRBV25-1
J gene: TRBJ2-5
D gene: .
clone size: .
CDR3 protein: CASSAFSPLLAETQYF

V gene: TRBV28
J gene: TRBJ2-7
D gene: TRBD2
clone size: .
CDR3 protein: CASSFPSGLAGLSSYEQYF

V gene: TRBV10-2
J gene: TRBJ1-5
D gene: TRBD1
clone size: .
CDR3 protein: CASRYGTGWDQPQHF